The 5 T cell receptor beta chains below were found in one sample sequenced in a study of blood T cell repertoires in COVID-19. Method: immunoSEQ multiplex PCR; TCRdb's copy keeps in-frame clones and lacks some. The sample lists around 400,000 clones; more than 75% were seen once. The sample was peripheral blood. The receptors stem from a woman aged 25 to 45 with COVID-19, enrolled during active disease.

Turning to this clone: This CDR3 is also generated by other DNA sequences in the sample. The gene calls are TRBV28 and TRBJ2-7; perhaps TRBD1 as D (5 bases). Looked up from germline, CDR1 is MDHEN and CDR2 is SYDVKM. Trimming removed 2 bases from V and 3 bases from J, with 5 bases in between. The CDR3 runs to 12 residues. As DNA, the CDR3 is TGTGCCAGCAGTTTAACAGGCTACGAGCAGTACTTC. Amino acid sequence: CASSLTGYEQYF. The whole variable domain, remainder taken from reference TRBV28 and TRBJ2-7, is DVKVTQSSRYLVKRTGEKVFLECVQDMDHENMFWYRQDPGLGLRLIYFSYDVKMKEKGDIPEGYSVSREKKERFSLILESASTNQTSMYLCASSLTGYEQYFGPGTRLTVT.

The rearrangement joins TRBV5-1 to TRBJ2-1, with 13 bases that match TRBD2. There are 15 residues in the CDR3. CDR1 is SGHRS, CDR2 YFSETQ, per germline. The V and J ends lost 4 bases and 7 bases, in that order; junction bases with no gene match: 5. The CDR3 region has the DNA TGCGCCAGCAGCATAGTACTAGCGGGAGGGAATGAGCAGTTCTTC. The encoded protein is CASSIVLAGGNEQFF.

The chain carries TRBV2 and TRBJ2-2; 8 nucleotides match TRBD1. The CDR3 loop spans 13 amino acids. Germline CDR1 and CDR2: SNHLY and FYNNEI. J lost 8 bases, V lost 7 bases, and 6 bases had no gene match. The CDR3: CASTLQGAGELFF. The CDR3, as DNA: TGTGCCAGCACCCTGCAGGGGGCGGGGGAGCTGTTTTTT.

Concerning this clone: Other DNA sequences from this sample encode an identical CDR3 as well. The chain uses TRBV24-1 and TRBJ1-2; 11 bases are a match to TRBD1. CDR1 is KGHDR and CDR2 is SFDVKD in the germline V gene. The CDR3 has 15 amino acids. The ends lost 3 bases at V and 7 bases at J; junction bases unmatched: 6. Here the CDR3 reads CATSDPGQGARGYTF. CDR3 in DNA: TGTGCCACCAGTGATCCTGGACAGGGGGCGCGTGGCTACACCTTC.

The rearrangement uses TRBV9 and TRBJ2-2, with a possible D match to TRBD2 (6 bases). The V end lost 4 bases, the J end lost 7 bases, and 17 bases lay between the germline ends. Germline V gene data show CDR1 as SGDLS and CDR2 as YYNGEE. There are 15 residues in the CDR3. This CDR3 is CASSRDRGAGGELFF. CDR3 DNA: TGTGCCAGCAGCCGGGACCGGGGAGCGGGCGGGGAGCTGTTTTTT.